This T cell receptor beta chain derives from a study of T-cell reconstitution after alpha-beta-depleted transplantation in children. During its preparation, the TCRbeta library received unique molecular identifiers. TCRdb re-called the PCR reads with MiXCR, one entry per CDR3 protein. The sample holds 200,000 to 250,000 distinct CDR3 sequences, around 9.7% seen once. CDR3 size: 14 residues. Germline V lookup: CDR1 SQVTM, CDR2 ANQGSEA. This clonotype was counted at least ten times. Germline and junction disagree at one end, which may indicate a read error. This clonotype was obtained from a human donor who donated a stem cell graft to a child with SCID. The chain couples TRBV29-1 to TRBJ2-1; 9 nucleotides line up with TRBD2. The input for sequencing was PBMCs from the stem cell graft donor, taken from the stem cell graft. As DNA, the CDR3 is TGCAGCGTGGAAGGACTAGCGTCTTACAATGAGCAGTTCTTC. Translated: CSVEGLASYNEQFF.